This TCR beta chain was identified during a study of tumor and adjacent non-tumor tissue in lung cancer. Three rounds of nested PCR, following a modified ARM-PCR protocol, produced the TCRbeta library. TCRdb recomputed calls from the multiplex PCR reads with MiXCR, one row per CDR3 protein. The repertoire holds about 110,000 distinct CDR3 sequences, with under 65% as singletons. This sample's RNA came from whole unsorted tissue. The normal lung tissue was taken more than 3 cm from the tumor edge. CDR1 is SEHNR, CDR2 FQNEAQ, per germline (reference sequence). This CDR3 has 15 residues. The germline V and J ends were trimmed by 5 bases and 1 base, with 12 bases remaining between them.

This clonotype originated in a man aged 60-69 years with non-small cell lung cancer. The chain recombines TRBV7-9 with TRBJ2-1; D is perhaps TRBD2 (6 bases). Sequencing used distant non-tumor lung tissue. The CDR3 loop is CASSPEGGSYNEQFF. The CDR3 DNA reads as TGTGCCAGCAGCCCCGAAGGAGGGTCCTACAATGAGCAGTTCTTC.